A selection of T cell receptor beta chains follows, all from one sample in a study of shared clonotypes between healthy human individuals. TCRdb's table, derived via immunoSEQ multiplex PCR, lists solely in-frame clones and lacks some. The repertoire has fewer than 200,000 clones, over 50% of them found once; the top ten carry about 9.4%. Sequenced material: memory CD4+ T cells sorted from blood. These receptors were obtained from a man aged 25-40 years in good health. CDR3s include the opening cysteine and the closing phenylalanine or tryptophan. D genes are given only for firm matches. Clone size appears in some rows only: once, few, many, or a class for an expanded clone.

j_call clone_size v_call d_call cdr3_aa cdr3_nt
TRBJ2-3 . TRBV5-6 . CASREGMSLDTQYF TGTGCCAGCAGAGAGGGGATGAGTTTAGATACGCAGTATTTT
TRBJ2-1 . TRBV5-1 . CASSSLRGDLLKEQFF TGCGCCAGCAGCTCCCTGCGCGGGGATCTTTTGAAGGAGCAGTTCTTC
TRBJ1-1 . TRBV6-5 . CASSQSGTNTEAFF TGTGCCAGCAGTCAGTCGGGAACCAACACTGAAGCTTTCTTT
TRBJ2-1 . TRBV7-2 TRBD1 CASSGHRQGWSEQFF TGTGCCAGCAGCGGCCATCGACAGGGCTGGAGTGAGCAGTTCTTC
TRBJ2-4 . TRBV29-1 TRBD1 CSVAGTGSRNIQYF TGCAGCGTGGCCGGGACAGGGAGTCGTAACATTCAGTACTTC
TRBJ2-1 . TRBV5-1 TRBD1 CASSLVPLDRGYSNEQFF TGCGCCAGCAGCTTGGTTCCTCTGGACAGGGGATATTCCAATGAGCAGTTCTTC
TRBJ2-2 few TRBV15 TRBD1 CATSTLQGAAGELFF TGTGCCACCAGCACCCTACAGGGGGCTGCCGGGGAGCTGTTTTTT
TRBJ2-3 once TRBV11-3 . CASSLDTRGNTQYF TGTGCCAGCAGCTTAGACACAAGAGGGAATACGCAGTATTTT
TRBJ1-2 . TRBV11-2 . CASSQGRAGYTF TGCGCCAGCAGCCAGGGTAGGGCCGGCTACACCTTC
TRBJ2-7 . TRBV7-9 TRBD1 CASSLAPGTGGFRAYEQYF TGTGCCAGCAGCTTAGCGCCCGGGACAGGGGGCTTTCGGGCCTACGAGCAGTACTTC
TRBJ1-1 few TRBV5-1 . CASCWGDGEAFF TGCGCCAGCTGTTGGGGGGACGGTGAAGCTTTCTTT
TRBJ2-3 . TRBV5-1 . CASSLAVGLTTDTQYF TGCGCCAGCAGCTTGGCCGTGGGGCTGACCACAGATACGCAGTATTTT
TRBJ2-7 . TRBV7-9 TRBD1 CASSLGGQGYEQYF TGTGCCAGCAGCTTAGGAGGACAGGGGTACGAGCAGTACTTC
TRBJ2-7 few TRBV27 TRBD1 CASSFRPGGEGYEQYF TGTGCCAGCAGTTTTCGCCCAGGGGGCGAGGGGTACGAGCAGTACTTC
TRBJ2-2 . TRBV5-1 TRBD2 CASSLEGLAARSGELFF TGCGCCAGCAGCTTGGAGGGACTAGCGGCTCGGTCCGGGGAGCTGTTTTTT
TRBJ1-2 once TRBV6-1 . CASTEKEGRNYGYTF TGTGCCAGCACCGAAAAAGAGGGCCGAAACTATGGCTACACCTTC
TRBJ2-5 few TRBV6-1 . CASSEVKGSQETQYF TGTGCCAGCAGTGAAGTAAAGGGAAGCCAAGAGACCCAGTACTTC
TRBJ1-1 . TRBV18 . CASSPPGTGGEGAFF TGTGCCAGCTCACCACCGGGCACAGGCGGTGAGGGGGCTTTCTTT
TRBJ2-1 . TRBV7-9 TRBD2 CASRTSGSPYNEQFF TGTGCCAGCAGGACTAGCGGGAGCCCCTACAATGAGCAGTTCTTC
TRBJ2-5 few TRBV6-5 TRBD1 CASISGTGGEETQYF TGTGCCAGCATATCCGGGACAGGGGGGGAAGAGACCCAGTACTTC
TRBJ2-7 few TRBV9 . CASSVGAEPYEQYF TGTGCCAGCAGCGTAGGAGCGGAGCCCTACGAGCAGTACTTC
TRBJ2-7 few TRBV7-8 . CASSLTFNTEQYF TGTGCCAGCAGCCTCACTTTCAACACCGAGCAGTACTTC
TRBJ2-7 . TRBV5-8 . CASSTLSYEQYF TGTGCCAGCAGCACGCTATCCTACGAGCAGTACTTC
TRBJ2-3 . TRBV1 . CTSSQTFWTSGNRGTDTQYF TGCACCAGCAGCCAAACCTTCTGGACTAGCGGGAACCGGGGCACAGATACGCAGTATTTT
TRBJ2-7 many TRBV5-8 TRBD1 CASSAPGQPYEQYF TGTGCCAGCAGCGCCCCGGGACAGCCCTACGAGCAGTACTTC
TRBJ2-6 . TRBV6-6 . CASSLTGANVLTF TGTGCCAGCAGTTTGACTGGGGCCAACGTCCTGACTTTC
TRBJ1-2 . TRBV20-1 . CSASAGNGYTF TGCAGTGCTAGCGCGGGGAATGGCTACACCTTC
TRBJ2-5 . TRBV7-2 . CASNRQGGSETQYF TGTGCCAGCAATAGACAGGGCGGGAGCGAGACCCAGTACTTC
TRBJ2-3 . TRBV13 TRBD2 CASSSLNLGSGSSDTQYF TGTGCCAGCAGCTCCCTCAACTTGGGTAGCGGGAGTTCCGATACGCAGTATTTT
TRBJ2-6 many TRBV5-1 TRBD1 CASSWRQGSSGANVLTF TGCGCCAGCAGCTGGCGACAGGGAAGCTCTGGGGCCAACGTCCTGACTTTC
TRBJ2-7 few TRBV29-1 TRBD1 CSAGLQGKVYEQYF TGCAGCGCCGGTTTACAGGGGAAGGTTTACGAGCAGTACTTC
TRBJ2-7 . TRBV5-5 . CASSLDIYEQYF TGTGCCAGCAGCTTGGACATCTACGAGCAGTACTTC
TRBJ2-6 . TRBV14 . CASSQPGYSGANVLTF TGTGCCAGCAGCCAACCCGGATACTCTGGGGCCAACGTCCTGACTTTC
TRBJ1-5 . TRBV19 TRBD1 CASSGQVHGNQPQHF TGTGCCAGTTCCGGACAGGTCCACGGCAATCAGCCCCAGCATTTT
TRBJ2-7 . TRBV11-2 . CASSSPVGGGSYEQYF TGTGCCAGCAGCTCCCCAGTGGGAGGTGGCTCCTACGAGCAGTACTTC
TRBJ2-1 . TRBV5-1 TRBD2 CASSWGSSGSHDEQFF TGCGCCAGCAGCTGGGGGAGTAGCGGGAGCCATGATGAGCAGTTCTTC
TRBJ2-5 . TRBV18 TRBD1 CASSPSPGQGQETQYF TGTGCCAGCTCACCCTCGCCGGGACAGGGCCAAGAGACCCAGTACTTC
TRBJ1-1 . TRBV19 TRBD1 CASSGARGRPEAFF TGTGCCAGTAGTGGAGCGAGGGGGCGCCCCGAAGCTTTCTTT
TRBJ1-2 . TRBV28 TRBD1 CASSLGGTWDRANYGYTF TGTGCCAGCAGTTTAGGCGGTACATGGGACAGGGCTAACTATGGCTACACCTTC
TRBJ1-5 . TRBV6-5 . CASSYRIGNPEPQHF TGTGCCAGCAGTTACAGGATTGGGAACCCTGAGCCCCAGCATTTT
TRBJ1-1 . TRBV29-1 TRBD1 CSFWDSFQGDTEAFF TGCAGCTTTTGGGACTCCTTCCAGGGGGACACTGAAGCTTTCTTT